This T cell receptor (beta chain) was profiled in a study of breast tumors, draining lymph nodes, adjacent tissues. General study points: Luminal-like breast cancer showed significantly higher tumor–nontumor repertoire similarity than basal-like. Data only fit, rather than demonstrated, lymph node origin of most tumor T cells. The data were judged consistent with most tumor T cells coming from lymph node and expanding in tumor. Compared with lymph nodes, tumors were less diverse; compared with nontumor tissue, more.

This clonotype was picked up many times. Its target is unknown. TCRdb analysed the multiplex PCR reads with MiXCR anew, one entry per CDR3 protein. The sample carries under 300,000 distinct CDR3 sequences, under 40% recorded once. Breast cancer patients provided tissue from their axillary draining lymph nodes. This CDR3 contains 15 residues. Germline V gives CDR1 ENHRY, CDR2 SYGVKD. Trimming took off 7 bases at V and 1 base at J, with 16 bases between the two ends. The chain recombines TRBV10-3 with TRBJ2-5; D might be TRBD2 (6 bases). The origin of this receptor is a female donor with breast cancer. Some clones in this sample may be carry-over from other donors' samples. The sample taken for sequencing was axillary lymph node tissue. CDR3 nucleotide sequence: TGTGCCATCAACGAGTTGGGCGGGGTCCAAGAGACCCAGTACTTC. Translating gives CAINELGGVQETQYF.